One TCR beta chain is described in this entry. This record comes from a study of blood T cell repertoires in COVID-19. Study overall: The study drew acute and convalescent COVID-19 samples from the United States, Italy and Spain. In each case, the material was cDNA or gDNA derived from T cells, B-cell-depleted T cells, or PBMCs.

How the authors handled the data: Reference gene primer amplification yielded estimated nucleated cell counts. TCRdb's table, derived via immunoSEQ multiplex PCR, lists solely in-frame clones and lacks some. That table gives V, J and clone size, and the DNA gave D and trimming. The sample shows around 190,000 clones, about 85% of them seen only once. The V end was cut by 6 bases, the J end by 0 bases, with 13 bases between. The germline V gene has CDR1 SGHRS and CDR2 YFSETQ. This CDR3 region has 15 residues. Material for sequencing was peripheral blood. This clonotype originated in an older woman with acute or convalescent COVID-19. This chain joins TRBV5-1 and TRBJ2-1; D is undetermined. The CDR3 coding sequence is TGCGCCAGCAAGAAAGACTCGAGCTCCTACAATGAGCAGTTCTTC. This gives the protein CASKKDSSSYNEQFF.